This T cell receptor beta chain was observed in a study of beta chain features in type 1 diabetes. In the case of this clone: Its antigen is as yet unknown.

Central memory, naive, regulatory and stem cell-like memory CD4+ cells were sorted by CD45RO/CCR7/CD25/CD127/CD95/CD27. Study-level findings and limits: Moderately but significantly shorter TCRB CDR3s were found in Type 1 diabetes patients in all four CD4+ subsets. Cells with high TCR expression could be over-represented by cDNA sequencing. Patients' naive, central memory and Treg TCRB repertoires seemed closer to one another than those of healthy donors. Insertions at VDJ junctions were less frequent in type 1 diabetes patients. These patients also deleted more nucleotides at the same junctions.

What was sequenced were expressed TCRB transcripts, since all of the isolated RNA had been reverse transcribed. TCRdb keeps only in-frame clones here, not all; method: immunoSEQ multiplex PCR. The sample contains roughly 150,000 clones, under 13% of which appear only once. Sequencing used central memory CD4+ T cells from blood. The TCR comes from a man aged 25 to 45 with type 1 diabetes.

The CDR3 protein is CASLPRIQETQYF. The CDR3 nucleotides are TGTGCCAGCCTCCCGAGGATCCAAGAGACCCAGTACTTC. The chain links TRBV28 to TRBJ2-5; D ambiguous. The V and J ends lost 8 bases and 1 base respectively, with 11 bases between them. CDR3 length: 13 residues. Per germline, CDR1 MDHEN and CDR2 SYDVKM.